This T cell receptor beta chain was documented in a study of regulatory T cells in long-lasting Graves disease. Broader study findings: The sample size was small, and this may have reduced accuracy.

This clonotype was detected ten times or more. Antigen unknown. The CDR3 covers 15 residues. Germline CDR1 is MNHNS and CDR2 is SASEGT. The V gene lost 6 bases and the J gene lost 0 bases, with 9 bases spanning the gap. The time point is: persistent/refractory GD, antithyroid drugs over 5 years with positive TRAb. PBMC-extracted RNA yielded the TCR library. Patients with Graves' disease were diagnosed by American Thyroid Association guidelines. Arm-PCR of CDR3 regions and iRepertoire HTBI primers were used to build TCR beta libraries. TCRdb re-called the multiplex PCR reads with MiXCR, one entry per CDR3 protein. The table has about 470,000 distinct CDR3 sequences, 20% to 25% seen once.

The receptor was isolated from a female donor with Graves disease. Here the sequenced sample was peripheral blood mononuclear cells (PBMCs), taken when the disease was refractory, from a patient treated with antithyroid drugs. The J gene is TRBJ2-6, the V gene TRBV6-1, with D perhaps TRBD1 or TRBD2 (6 bases each). This chain's CDR3 is CASRRDISGANVLTF. The CDR3 nucleotides read TGTGCCAGCAGGCGGGACATCTCTGGGGCCAACGTCCTGACTTTC.